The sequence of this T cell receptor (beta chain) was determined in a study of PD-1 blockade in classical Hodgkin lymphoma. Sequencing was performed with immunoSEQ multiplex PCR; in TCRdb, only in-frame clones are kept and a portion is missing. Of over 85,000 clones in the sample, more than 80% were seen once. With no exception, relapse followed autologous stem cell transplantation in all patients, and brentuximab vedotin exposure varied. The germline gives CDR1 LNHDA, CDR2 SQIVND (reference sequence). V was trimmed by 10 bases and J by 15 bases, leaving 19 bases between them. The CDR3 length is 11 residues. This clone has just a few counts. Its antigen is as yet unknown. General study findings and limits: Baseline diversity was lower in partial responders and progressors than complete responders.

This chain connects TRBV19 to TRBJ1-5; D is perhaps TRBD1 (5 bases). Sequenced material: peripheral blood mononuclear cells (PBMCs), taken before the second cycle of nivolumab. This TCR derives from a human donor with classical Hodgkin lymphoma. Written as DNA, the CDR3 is TGTGCCACCCAGCAGGGACCCTGGCCGCATTTT. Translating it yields CATQQGPWPHF.